This TCR beta chain was identified during a study of T cells in Graves' hyperthyroidism and ophthalmopathy. In the study overall: Peripheral blood was acquired at first diagnosis, ahead of any therapy whatsoever.

No ophthalmopathy progression within 18 months constituted stable Graves' hyperthyroidism. Patients were excluded for uncontrolled infection, other autoimmune disease, pregnancy or lactation. The diagnostic basis comprised clinical symptoms, serum thyroxine and TRAb, thyroid ultrasound and orbital computed tomography. TCR beta CDR3 region amplification was performed from RNA transcripts. HTBI primers drove first-round RT-PCR of the TCR CDR3. TCRdb itself ran the multiplex PCR reads through MiXCR, one entry per CDR3 protein. The table lists about 500,000 distinct CDR3 sequences, approximately 15% of them singletons. This CDR3 has 15 residues. V shed 6 bases and J 7 bases; nucleotides not matched to a gene: 9. This clonotype was counted at least ten times.

Input material: blood. The source of this sequence is a woman under 30 with Graves' hyperthyroidism. This chain uses TRBV12-3 or TRBV12-4 with TRBJ1-5; 10 nucleotides match TRBD1. The CDR3 sequence is CASRPGTGVGQPQHF. The CDR3 coding sequence is TGTGCCAGCAGACCCGGGACAGGGGTGGGACAGCCCCAGCATTTT.